The sample holds one count of the clone carrying this T cell receptor (beta chain). The germline gives CDR1 LNHDA, CDR2 SQIVND (reference sequence). V gave up 3 bases and J gave up 5 bases, with 11 bases separating them. The CDR3 length is 14 residues. This sample is drawn from a study of blood T cell repertoires in COVID-19. Study context: Italy, Spain and the United States were the sources of the convalescent and acute COVID-19 samples.

Sequencing used immunoSEQ multiplex PCR; TCRdb keeps in-frame clones, though not all of them. The sample contains over 60,000 clones, more than 70% of which appear only once. Sequencing was done on a sample of peripheral blood. The genes are TRBV19 and TRBJ1-5; D is perhaps TRBD1 (6 bases). The TCR comes from a man aged 70 or older with active or convalescent COVID-19. The chain's CDR3 is CASSILQGHQPQHF. The DNA of the CDR3 is TGTGCCAGTAGTATCCTACAGGGTCATCAGCCCCAGCATTTT.